These T cell receptor beta chains were read from a single sample in a study of shared clonotypes between healthy human individuals. Sequencing used immunoSEQ multiplex PCR; TCRdb keeps in-frame clones, though not all of them. The data contain 2.3 million or so clones, more than 85% of them singletons. The source material was naive CD4+ T cells from PBMCs. The receptor set was obtained from a man aged 18 to 30 in good health. Some clones in this sample may be carry-over from other donors' samples. The CDR3 runs from the conserved cysteine through the conserved F or W. A D gene is named only where the DNA matches it firmly. Not every row has a clone size; where given, it reads once, few, many or a size class.

j_gene: TRBJ2-7; v_gene: TRBV28; len: 16; d_gene: NA; abundance: NA; CDR3aa: CASRSLAGGSSYEQYF; CDR3nt: TGTGCCAGCAGGTCCCTAGCAGGGGGGAGCTCCTACGAGCAGTACTTC
j_gene: TRBJ1-1; v_gene: TRBV5-1; len: 14; d_gene: NA; abundance: NA; CDR3aa: CASSLMDTSNEAFF; CDR3nt: TGCGCCAGCAGCCTGATGGACACCTCCAATGAAGCTTTCTTT
j_gene: TRBJ2-4; v_gene: TRBV5-1; len: 14; d_gene: NA; abundance: NA; CDR3aa: CASSQGQAKNIQYF; CDR3nt: TGCGCCAGCAGCCAAGGACAGGCCAAAAACATTCAGTACTTC
j_gene: TRBJ2-2; v_gene: TRBV7-3; len: 17; d_gene: TRBD1; abundance: NA; CDR3aa: CASSLTGQGLVTGELFF; CDR3nt: TGTGCCAGCAGCTTAACGGGACAGGGTTTGGTCACCGGGGAGCTGTTTTTT
j_gene: TRBJ2-3; v_gene: TRBV14; len: 15; d_gene: NA; abundance: NA; CDR3aa: CASSQELIGTDTQYF; CDR3nt: TGTGCCAGCAGCCAAGAACTTATCGGAACAGATACGCAGTATTTT
j_gene: TRBJ2-3; v_gene: TRBV5-6; len: 14; d_gene: NA; abundance: NA; CDR3aa: CASWPDPSHPTQYF; CDR3nt: TGTGCCAGCTGGCCAGACCCGTCCCACCCTACGCAGTATTTT
j_gene: TRBJ2-2; v_gene: TRBV12-1; len: 16; d_gene: NA; abundance: NA; CDR3aa: CASSFSGNRVAGELFF; CDR3nt: TGTGCCAGCAGCTTCTCGGGAAACCGGGTGGCCGGGGAGCTGTTTTTT
j_gene: TRBJ2-6; v_gene: TRBV11-2; len: 16; d_gene: NA; abundance: NA; CDR3aa: CASRYRQSSGANVLTF; CDR3nt: TGTGCCAGCAGATACAGACAGAGCTCTGGGGCCAACGTCCTGACTTTC
j_gene: TRBJ1-1; v_gene: TRBV6-5; len: 16; d_gene: NA; abundance: once; CDR3aa: CASSYSRTTGNTEAFF; CDR3nt: TGTGCCAGCAGTTACTCACGGACGACAGGGAACACTGAAGCTTTCTTT
j_gene: TRBJ2-3; v_gene: TRBV4-2; len: 16; d_gene: NA; abundance: NA; CDR3aa: CASSQGYGKARDTQYF; CDR3nt: TGTGCCAGCAGCCAAGGATATGGGAAAGCGAGAGATACGCAGTATTTT
j_gene: TRBJ2-2; v_gene: TRBV21-1; len: 14; d_gene: NA; abundance: NA; CDR3aa: CASSNRESDGELFF; CDR3nt: TGTGCCAGCAGCAACAGGGAAAGTGACGGGGAGCTGTTTTTT
j_gene: TRBJ1-3; v_gene: TRBV2; len: 15; d_gene: NA; abundance: NA; CDR3aa: CASMGFLASGNTIYF; CDR3nt: TGTGCCAGCATGGGGTTCCTCGCCTCTGGAAACACCATATATTTT
j_gene: TRBJ1-2; v_gene: TRBV18; len: 15; d_gene: NA; abundance: NA; CDR3aa: CASSPADGKKYGYTF; CDR3nt: TGTGCCAGCTCACCGGCGGACGGAAAAAAATATGGCTACACCTTC
j_gene: TRBJ2-3; v_gene: TRBV5-1; len: 15; d_gene: NA; abundance: NA; CDR3aa: CASSLRSAWEDTQYF; CDR3nt: TGCGCCAGCAGCTTGAGGTCAGCCTGGGAAGATACGCAGTATTTT
j_gene: TRBJ1-4; v_gene: TRBV28; len: 15; d_gene: TRBD1; abundance: NA; CDR3aa: CASSRDSRSNEKLFF; CDR3nt: TGTGCCAGCAGCCGGGACAGTCGAAGCAATGAAAAACTGTTTTTT
j_gene: TRBJ2-3; v_gene: TRBV5-1; len: 14; d_gene: NA; abundance: NA; CDR3aa: CASSVLRGTDTQYF; CDR3nt: TGCGCCAGCAGCGTCCTTCGGGGGACAGATACGCAGTATTTT
j_gene: TRBJ2-5; v_gene: TRBV7-7; len: 11; d_gene: NA; abundance: NA; CDR3aa: CASSRGETQYF; CDR3nt: TGTGCCAGCAGCAGGGGGGAGACCCAGTACTTC
j_gene: TRBJ2-1; v_gene: TRBV28; len: 15; d_gene: NA; abundance: NA; CDR3aa: CASSLSSLIGNEQFF; CDR3nt: TGTGCCAGCAGTTTATCTTCCTTAATCGGGAATGAGCAGTTCTTC
j_gene: TRBJ1-2; v_gene: TRBV4-2; len: 15; d_gene: NA; abundance: NA; CDR3aa: CASSQDRTLNYGYTF; CDR3nt: TGTGCCAGCAGCCAAGATAGGACCCTCAACTATGGCTACACCTTC
j_gene: TRBJ1-1; v_gene: TRBV6-1; len: 13; d_gene: NA; abundance: NA; CDR3aa: CASSSRGNTEAFF; CDR3nt: TGTGCCAGCAGTTCGAGGGGGAACACTGAAGCTTTCTTT
j_gene: TRBJ2-6; v_gene: TRBV6-4; len: 15; d_gene: NA; abundance: NA; CDR3aa: CASSEGASGANVLTF; CDR3nt: TGTGCCAGCAGTGAAGGTGCCTCTGGGGCCAACGTCCTGACTTTC
j_gene: TRBJ2-7; v_gene: TRBV7-9; len: 15; d_gene: TRBD2; abundance: NA; CDR3aa: CASSLGSGNGHEQYF; CDR3nt: TGTGCCAGCAGCTTAGGGAGCGGGAACGGCCACGAGCAGTACTTC
j_gene: TRBJ2-7; v_gene: TRBV14; len: 12; d_gene: NA; abundance: NA; CDR3aa: CASGQPYYEQYF; CDR3nt: TGTGCCAGCGGACAACCTTACTACGAGCAGTACTTC
j_gene: TRBJ1-5; v_gene: TRBV6-5; len: 15; d_gene: NA; abundance: NA; CDR3aa: CASSYLVYSNQPQHF; CDR3nt: TGTGCCAGCAGTTATTTAGTTTATAGCAATCAGCCCCAGCATTTT
j_gene: TRBJ2-6; v_gene: TRBV6-1; len: 15; d_gene: NA; abundance: NA; CDR3aa: CASSRRGSGANVLTF; CDR3nt: TGTGCCAGCAGCAGGAGGGGTTCCGGGGCCAACGTCCTGACTTTC
j_gene: TRBJ2-1; v_gene: TRBV5-5; len: 15; d_gene: NA; abundance: NA; CDR3aa: CASSPDSSSYNEQFF; CDR3nt: TGTGCCAGCAGCCCTGACAGCTCCTCCTACAATGAGCAGTTCTTC
j_gene: TRBJ1-5; v_gene: TRBV2; len: 15; d_gene: TRBD1; abundance: few; CDR3aa: CASSEDRVGNQPQHF; CDR3nt: TGTGCCAGCAGTGAGGACAGGGTTGGCAATCAGCCCCAGCATTTT
j_gene: TRBJ2-5; v_gene: TRBV10-2; len: 14; d_gene: NA; abundance: few; CDR3aa: CASSESLAGLTQYF; CDR3nt: TGCGCCAGCAGTGAGTCGTTGGCCGGACTGACCCAGTACTTC
j_gene: TRBJ2-5; v_gene: TRBV10-1; len: 13; d_gene: NA; abundance: NA; CDR3aa: CASSRDQRETQYF; CDR3nt: TGCGCCAGCAGCCGGGACCAGAGGGAGACCCAGTACTTC
j_gene: TRBJ1-3; v_gene: TRBV28; len: 14; d_gene: NA; abundance: NA; CDR3aa: CASSPTAPLYSVYF; CDR3nt: TGTGCCAGCAGTCCTACTGCCCCTCTTTACAGCGTATATTTT
j_gene: TRBJ2-3; v_gene: TRBV7-3; len: 16; d_gene: TRBD2; abundance: NA; CDR3aa: CASSLSIVRDYGTQYF; CDR3nt: TGTGCCAGCAGCTTAAGTATTGTGCGGGACTATGGTACGCAGTATTTT
j_gene: TRBJ1-1; v_gene: TRBV27; len: 13; d_gene: TRBD1; abundance: NA; CDR3aa: CASSFNRGAEAFF; CDR3nt: TGTGCCAGCAGTTTTAACAGGGGCGCTGAAGCTTTCTTT
j_gene: TRBJ2-1; v_gene: TRBV21-1; len: 14; d_gene: NA; abundance: NA; CDR3aa: CASSKLGHVAEQFF; CDR3nt: TGTGCCAGCAGCAAATTAGGCCACGTCGCTGAGCAGTTCTTC
j_gene: TRBJ1-2; v_gene: TRBV27; len: 16; d_gene: TRBD1; abundance: once; CDR3aa: CASSALGQAGSYGYTF; CDR3nt: TGTGCCAGCAGCGCATTAGGACAGGCGGGGAGCTATGGCTACACCTTC
j_gene: TRBJ2-6; v_gene: TRBV19; len: 17; d_gene: NA; abundance: NA; CDR3aa: CASSIRSPSSGANVLTF; CDR3nt: TGTGCCAGTAGTATTCGGAGTCCAAGCTCTGGGGCCAACGTCCTGACTTTC
j_gene: TRBJ2-7; v_gene: TRBV27; len: 14; d_gene: NA; abundance: NA; CDR3aa: CASSSGEFPYEQYF; CDR3nt: TGTGCCAGCAGTTCGGGGGAATTTCCCTACGAGCAGTACTTC
j_gene: TRBJ2-1; v_gene: TRBV19; len: 13; d_gene: NA; abundance: NA; CDR3aa: CASSIDGGAVQVF; CDR3nt: TGTGCCAGTAGTATAGATGGAGGCGCGGTGCAAGTCTTC
j_gene: TRBJ2-1; v_gene: TRBV5-1; len: 17; d_gene: NA; abundance: NA; CDR3aa: CASSLLVGGYTLNEQFF; CDR3nt: TGCGCCAGCAGCTTGTTGGTAGGAGGCTACACCCTCAATGAGCAGTTCTTC
j_gene: TRBJ2-1; v_gene: TRBV7-3; len: 16; d_gene: TRBD2; abundance: NA; CDR3aa: CASSLFGTSGRVVQFF; CDR3nt: TGTGCCAGCAGCTTATTTGGGACTAGCGGGAGGGTCGTGCAGTTCTTC
j_gene: TRBJ1-1; v_gene: TRBV5-1; len: 15; d_gene: NA; abundance: NA; CDR3aa: CASRQSTGSSTEAFF; CDR3nt: TGCGCCAGCAGGCAAAGTACGGGATCCAGCACTGAAGCTTTCTTT
j_gene: TRBJ1-2; v_gene: TRBV6-1; len: 16; d_gene: NA; abundance: NA; CDR3aa: CASSEGVSRSVYGYTF; CDR3nt: TGTGCCAGCAGTGAAGGGGTCAGCCGTTCCGTCTATGGCTACACCTTC
j_gene: TRBJ2-5; v_gene: TRBV9; len: 15; d_gene: NA; abundance: NA; CDR3aa: CASSAHLGPPGTQYF; CDR3nt: TGTGCCAGCAGCGCCCACCTTGGGCCTCCCGGGACCCAGTACTTC
j_gene: TRBJ1-4; v_gene: TRBV29-1; len: 13; d_gene: TRBD1; abundance: NA; CDR3aa: CSVRRGGNEKLFF; CDR3nt: TGCAGCGTCAGACGAGGGGGCAATGAAAAACTGTTTTTT
j_gene: TRBJ2-1; v_gene: TRBV5-1; len: 16; d_gene: TRBD2; abundance: NA; CDR3aa: CASSTRRAGTYNEQFF; CDR3nt: TGCGCCAGCAGCACAAGGAGAGCGGGAACCTACAATGAGCAGTTCTTC
j_gene: TRBJ2-7; v_gene: TRBV18; len: 15; d_gene: NA; abundance: NA; CDR3aa: CASSPTGPRFYEQYF; CDR3nt: TGTGCCAGCTCACCTACGGGACCCAGGTTTTACGAGCAGTACTTC
j_gene: TRBJ1-5; v_gene: TRBV30; len: 14; d_gene: NA; abundance: few; CDR3aa: CAWSVLGGTQPQHF; CDR3nt: TGTGCCTGGAGTGTATTGGGGGGGACGCAGCCCCAGCATTTT
j_gene: TRBJ2-7; v_gene: TRBV5-4; len: 17; d_gene: TRBD2; abundance: NA; CDR3aa: CASSSGTSGRRSYEQYF; CDR3nt: TGTGCCAGCAGCTCCGGGACTAGCGGGAGGAGGTCCTACGAGCAGTACTTC
j_gene: TRBJ1-2; v_gene: TRBV5-1; len: 14; d_gene: NA; abundance: NA; CDR3aa: CASSTGQPGYGYTF; CDR3nt: TGCGCCAGCAGCACGGGCCAGCCGGGGTATGGCTACACCTTC
j_gene: TRBJ2-5; v_gene: TRBV10-3; len: 14; d_gene: TRBD1; abundance: NA; CDR3aa: CASTGTGGEETQYF; CDR3nt: TGTGCCTCCACCGGGACAGGGGGCGAAGAGACCCAGTACTTC
j_gene: TRBJ2-1; v_gene: TRBV2; len: 15; d_gene: TRBD2; abundance: NA; CDR3aa: CASSNEWLAGHQQFF; CDR3nt: TGTGCCAGCAGTAACGAGTGGCTAGCGGGACATCAGCAGTTCTTC
j_gene: TRBJ2-3; v_gene: TRBV29-1; len: 15; d_gene: TRBD1; abundance: NA; CDR3aa: CSVEGGTGGTDTQYF; CDR3nt: TGCAGCGTTGAAGGGGGGACAGGGGGCACAGATACGCAGTATTTT
j_gene: TRBJ1-3; v_gene: TRBV28; len: 14; d_gene: TRBD1; abundance: NA; CDR3aa: CASSDDRAGNTIYF; CDR3nt: TGTGCCAGCAGCGATGACAGGGCTGGAAACACCATATATTTT
j_gene: TRBJ2-7; v_gene: TRBV14; len: 13; d_gene: NA; abundance: once; CDR3aa: CASSQELIDEQYF; CDR3nt: TGTGCCAGCAGCCAAGAGCTAATTGACGAGCAGTACTTC